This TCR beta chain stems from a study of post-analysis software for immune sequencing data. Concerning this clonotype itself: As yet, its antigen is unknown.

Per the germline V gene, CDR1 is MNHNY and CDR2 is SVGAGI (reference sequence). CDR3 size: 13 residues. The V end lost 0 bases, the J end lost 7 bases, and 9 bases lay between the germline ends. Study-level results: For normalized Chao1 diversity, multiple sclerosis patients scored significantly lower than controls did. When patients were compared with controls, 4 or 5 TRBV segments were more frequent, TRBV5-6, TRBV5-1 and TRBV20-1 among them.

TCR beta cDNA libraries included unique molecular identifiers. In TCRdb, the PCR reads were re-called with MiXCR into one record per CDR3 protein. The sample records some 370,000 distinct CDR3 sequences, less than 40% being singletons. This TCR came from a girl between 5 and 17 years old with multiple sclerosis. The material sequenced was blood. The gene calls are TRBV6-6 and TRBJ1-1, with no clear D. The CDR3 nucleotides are TGTGCCAGCAGTTACTCTGAGAAGGATGAAGCTTTCTTT. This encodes CASSYSEKDEAFF.